The TCR beta chain described here comes from a study of post-analysis software for immune sequencing data. General study findings and limits: The study found TRBV5-6, TRBV5-1 and TRBV20-1 among five TRBV segments more frequent in patients than controls.

The ends were cut back, 1 base at V and 0 bases at J, with 18 bases in the middle. The germline V gene encodes CDR1 SEHNR and CDR2 FQNEAQ (reference sequence). The CDR3 is 18 residues long. Carried by the TCR beta cDNA libraries were unique molecular identifiers. TCRdb called the PCR reads again in MiXCR, with one record for every CDR3 protein. The sample contains about 460,000 distinct CDR3 sequences, approximately 45% of which appear only once. On this clonotype: No antigen is known for it.

The V gene is TRBV7-9, the J gene TRBJ2-5, with D possibly being TRBD2 (6 bases). Sequencing was carried out using blood. This TCR derives from a girl between 10 and 17 years old with multiple sclerosis. CDR3 coding DNA: TGTGCCAGCAGCTTAGGGCTAGCGTATTGGACAAACCAAGAGACCCAGTACTTC. Residues: CASSLGLAYWTNQETQYF.